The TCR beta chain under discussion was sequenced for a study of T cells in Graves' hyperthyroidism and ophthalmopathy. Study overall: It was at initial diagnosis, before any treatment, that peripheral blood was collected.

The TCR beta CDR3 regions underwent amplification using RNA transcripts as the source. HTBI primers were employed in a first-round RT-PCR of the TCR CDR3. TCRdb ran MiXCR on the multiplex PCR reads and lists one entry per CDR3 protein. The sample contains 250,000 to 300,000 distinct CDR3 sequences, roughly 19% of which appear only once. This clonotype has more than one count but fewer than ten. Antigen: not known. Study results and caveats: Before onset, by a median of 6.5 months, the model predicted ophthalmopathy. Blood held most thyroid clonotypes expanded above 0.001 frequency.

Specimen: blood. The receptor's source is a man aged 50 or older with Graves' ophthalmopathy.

DNA of the CDR3: TGTGCCAGCACCCTATTAAGCACTGAAGCTTTCTTT. Translating it yields CASTLLSTEAFF. This chain joins TRBV12-3 or TRBV12-4 and TRBJ1-1; D is undetermined. V was trimmed by 7 bases and J by 4 bases, leaving 10 bases between them. The CDR3 runs 12 residues.